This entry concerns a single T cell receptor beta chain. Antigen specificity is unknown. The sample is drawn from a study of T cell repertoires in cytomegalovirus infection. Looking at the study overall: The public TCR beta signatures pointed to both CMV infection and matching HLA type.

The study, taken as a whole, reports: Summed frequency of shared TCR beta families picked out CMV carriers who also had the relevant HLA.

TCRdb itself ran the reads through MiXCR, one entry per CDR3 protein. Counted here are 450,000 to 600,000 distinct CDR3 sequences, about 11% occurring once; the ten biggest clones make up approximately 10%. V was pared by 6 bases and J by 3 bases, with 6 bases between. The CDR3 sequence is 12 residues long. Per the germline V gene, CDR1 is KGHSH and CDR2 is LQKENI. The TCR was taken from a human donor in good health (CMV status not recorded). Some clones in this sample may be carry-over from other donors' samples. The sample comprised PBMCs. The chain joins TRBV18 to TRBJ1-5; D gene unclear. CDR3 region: CASSADNQPQHF. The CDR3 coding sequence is TGTGCCAGCTCTGCAGACAATCAGCCCCAGCATTTT.